The 21 T cell receptor beta chains below were found in one sample sequenced in a study of CD4 T cells in relation to SARS-CoV-2 and coronaviruses. The unexposed donors gave CD4+ T cells in about 2010-2018, prior to COVID-19. Sequencing was performed with immunoSEQ multiplex PCR; in TCRdb, only in-frame clones are kept and a portion is missing. The repertoire holds some 65,000 clones, with over 80% as singletons. The sample was memory CD4+ T cells from PBMCs. Receptors originate from a human donor in good health.

The table lists this clone with a few counts. This sequence joins TRBV28 and TRBJ1-2; D is perhaps TRBD1 (6 bases). The CDR3 is made up of 16 amino acids. The V gene lost 1 base and the J gene lost 3 bases, with 15 bases spanning the gap. Looked up from germline, CDR1 is MDHEN and CDR2 is SYDVKM. CDR3 DNA sequence: TGTGCCAGCAGTTTATCCTTACCGACAGGAGACTATGGCTACACCTTC. Encoded protein: CASSLSLPTGDYGYTF.

The CDR3: CAISDMFRGTENTEAFF. The DNA for the CDR3 is TGTGCCATCAGTGATATGTTTCGGGGGACGGAGAACACTGAAGCTTTCTTT. This chain connects TRBV10-3 to TRBJ1-1; a possible D gene is TRBD1 (5 bases). The CDR3 totals 17 residues. The germline gives CDR1 ENHRY, CDR2 SYGVKD. With 3 bases removed from V and 1 base from J, the gap between germline ends came to 18 bases.

The genes are TRBV19 and TRBJ2-5; D unresolved. The ends were cut back, 0 bases at V and 3 bases at J, with 8 bases in the middle. The CDR3 contains 14 residues. Germline V CDR1 and CDR2: LNHDA, SQIVND (reference sequence). Here the CDR3 DNA reads TGTGCCAGTAGTATAGAAAGCAGAAAAGAGACCCAGTACTTC. Amino acid sequence: CASSIESRKETQYF.

The chain couples TRBV5-1 to TRBJ1-5; TRBD1 agrees at 10 bases. This CDR3 is 16 amino acids long. J lost 6 bases, V lost 0 bases, and 6 bases had no gene match. Germline V gene lookup returns CDR1 SGHRS and CDR2 YFSETQ. The CDR3: CASSLGGQGSGQPQHF. In nucleotides, the CDR3 is TGCGCCAGCAGCTTGGGGGGACAGGGGTCTGGTCAGCCCCAGCATTTT.

J is TRBJ1-1 and V is TRBV5-1, with D tentatively TRBD1 (5 bases). This CDR3 spans 15 amino acids. Trimming cost V 0 bases and J 3 bases, with 12 bases left between them. Germline V gives CDR1 SGHRS, CDR2 YFSETQ. In DNA, the CDR3 is TGCGCCAGCAGCTTGGGTGGGACCTTGGACACTGAAGCTTTCTTT. This sequence encodes CASSLGGTLDTEAFF.

There are a few counts of this clone. V usage is TRBV10-3 and J usage is TRBJ1-1, with D possibly matching TRBD1 (5 bases). Germline lookup yields CDR1 ENHRY and CDR2 SYGVKD. Between the trimmed V and J ends, which lost 2 bases and 0 bases, there was a span of 7 bases. This CDR3 comprises 14 residues. The CDR3 DNA reads as TGTGCCATCAGTGAGGGGGGAGTGAACACTGAAGCTTTCTTT. As protein: CAISEGGVNTEAFF.

This clone has more than one count but fewer than ten. The gene calls are TRBV7-3 and TRBJ2-2; D uncertain. The CDR3 is 11 residues long. The germline V gene has CDR1 SGHTA and CDR2 FQGTGA. The ends were cut back, 5 bases at V and 6 bases at J, with 4 bases in the middle. The CDR3 region has the DNA TGTGCCAGCAGCCAATCCGGGGAGCTGTTTTTT. It encodes CASSQSGELFF.

The chain has TRBV29-1 and TRBJ2-3; no clear D. V lost 4 bases and J lost 5, with 10 bases in between. Germline V gene lookup returns CDR1 SQVTM and CDR2 ANQGSEA. This CDR3 has 12 amino acids. CDR3 sequence: CSVVRLEDTQYF. The CDR3 DNA follows: TGCAGCGTTGTTAGGCTGGAAGATACGCAGTATTTT.

The chain recombines TRBV29-1 with TRBJ1-4, with 8 nucleotides matching TRBD1. With 5 bases clipped from V and 3 bases from J, the junction kept 8 bases outside the gene matches. This CDR3 is 15 amino acids long. Germline V gives CDR1 SQVTM, CDR2 ANQGSEA. DNA of the CDR3: TGCAGCGTTAACCATGGACAGGGCGCTAATGAAAAACTGTTTTTT. Its protein product is CSVNHGQGANEKLFF.

The chain joins TRBV10-3 to TRBJ2-7; maybe TRBD1 (7 bases). Trimming cost V 0 bases and J 5 bases, with 14 bases left between them. The CDR3 loop spans 15 amino acids. Germline V gives CDR1 ENHRY, CDR2 SYGVKD. CDR3 sequence: CAISESSQGGHEQYF. CDR3 nucleotide sequence: TGTGCCATCAGTGAGTCGAGCCAGGGGGGCCACGAGCAGTACTTC.

The chain couples TRBV6-6 to TRBJ1-6, with D hard to call. Trimming cost V 4 bases and J 5 bases, with 9 bases left between them. The CDR3 is made up of 14 amino acids. The germline V gene encodes CDR1 MNHNY and CDR2 SVGAGI (reference sequence). CDR3 amino acids: CASSSSDNNSPLHF. DNA of the CDR3: TGTGCCAGCAGTTCCTCCGATAATAATTCACCCCTCCACTTT.

The table lists this clone with a count of one. This sequence joins TRBV27 and TRBJ2-3; TRBD2 agrees at 8 bases. The CDR3 consists of 16 residues. V gave up 1 base and J gave up 0 bases; unmatched junction bases: 3. Germline V CDR1 and CDR2: MNHEY, SMNVEV (reference sequence). In DNA, the CDR3 is TGTGCCAGCAGTTTATTTAGCGGGGAGAGCACAGATACGCAGTATTTT. Amino acid sequence: CASSLFSGESTDTQYF.

This clone was observed a few times. The chain combines TRBV2 with TRBJ1-2, with D uncertain. This CDR3 has 11 amino acids. Germline values: CDR1 SNHLY, CDR2 FYNNEI. Trimming took 2 bases from V and 8 from J, leaving 6 bases between them. In nucleotides, the CDR3 is TGTGCCAGCAGTGAAAATGGGGGCTACACCTTC. Its translation is CASSENGGYTF.

This sequence joins TRBV3-1 (or the pseudogene TRBV3-2) and TRBJ1-3; D possibly corresponds to TRBD1 (5 bases). The germline gives CDR1 LGHDT, CDR2 YNNKEL (reference sequence). The V and J ends lost 1 base and 0 bases respectively, with 10 bases between them. The CDR3 consists of 16 residues. The CDR3 spells CASSQALGVSGNTIYF. As DNA, the CDR3 is TGTGCCAGCAGCCAAGCCCTGGGGGTCTCTGGAAACACCATATATTTT.

This clone has only one observation. The gene calls are TRBV5-5 and TRBJ1-5; D gene unclear. The CDR3 sequence is 13 residues long. Per germline, CDR1 SGHKS and CDR2 YYEKEE (reference sequence). The V and J ends lost 7 bases and 0 bases respectively, with 8 bases between them. CDR3 DNA: TGTGCCAGCGCGGGGAATAGCAATCAGCCCCAGCATTTT. It is translated as CASAGNSNQPQHF.

This clone was seen just once. The chain has TRBV6-5 and TRBJ1-4, with D unresolved. This CDR3 is 15 amino acids long. The V gene's germline CDR1 is MNHEY and CDR2 SVGAGI. Trimming removed 6 bases from V and 3 bases from J, with 14 bases in between. CDR3 bases: TGTGCCAGCAGGCACCCGGAGGGTTCTAATGAAAAACTGTTTTTT. This encodes CASRHPEGSNEKLFF.

The chain combines TRBV4-3 with TRBJ2-7; the D is unclear. The CDR3 is 18 amino acids. Trimming removed 1 base at V and 3 bases at J, with 22 bases between. CDR1 LGHNA and CDR2 YSLEER come from the germline V gene. As DNA, the CDR3 is TGCGCCAGCAGCCAAGGAATCCCTTCAGCGAACATTTACTACGAGCAGTACTTC. It translates to CASSQGIPSANIYYEQYF.

This chain uses TRBV19 with TRBJ2-1; 15 bases agree with TRBD2. The germline V gene encodes CDR1 LNHDA and CDR2 SQIVND (reference sequence). V lost 0 bases and J lost 15; bases outside the gene matches: 6. The CDR3 consists of 15 residues. DNA of the CDR3: TGTGCCAGTAGTATAGATAGGACTAGCGGGAGGGCCTTGTTCTTC. This gives the protein CASSIDRTSGRALFF.

V and J are TRBV3-1 (or the pseudogene TRBV3-2) and TRBJ2-5, with D hard to call. The CDR3 length is 12 residues. The V and J ends lost 3 bases and 6 bases respectively, with 8 bases between them. Germline V CDR1 and CDR2: LGHDT, YNNKEL (reference sequence). Here the CDR3 reads CASSHRTQTQYF. Written as DNA, the CDR3 is TGTGCCAGCAGCCACCGGACGCAGACCCAGTACTTC.

The V and J genes are TRBV7-2 and TRBJ1-4, with 7 bases identical to TRBD1. V gave up 3 bases and J gave up 8 bases; unmatched junction bases: 6. CDR1 and CDR2 from the germline V gene are SGHTA and FQGNSA. The CDR3 runs to 14 residues. The DNA of the CDR3 is TGTGCCAGCAGCTTCGACAGGGTGGGCGAAAAACTGTTTTTT. It specifies CASSFDRVGEKLFF.

This clone was observed a handful of times. This sequence joins TRBV28 and TRBJ2-1; D is undetermined. V lost 4 bases to trimming and J lost 7 bases, with 11 bases between them. In germline, CDR1 is MDHEN, CDR2 SYDVKM. This CDR3 has 13 residues. The CDR3 sequence: CASSSISWNEQFF. In DNA form, the CDR3 reads TGTGCCAGCAGTTCAATCTCGTGGAATGAGCAGTTCTTC.